One TCR beta chain is described in this entry. Its antigen is unknown. This specimen belongs to a study of shared clonotypes between healthy human individuals. The V end was cut by 2 bases, the J end by 5 bases, with 3 bases between. This CDR3 spans 11 amino acids. The germline gives CDR1 ENHRY, CDR2 SYGVKD. TCRdb's table, derived via immunoSEQ multiplex PCR, lists solely in-frame clones and lacks some. This sample has around 430,000 clones, with roughly 83% found just once. General study results and limits: Sequencing depth was a factor that was expected to affect clonotype sharing among donors.

Genomic DNA came from around 100 million PBMCs in unsorted samples. The source of this sequence is a woman aged 40 to 50 in good health. Some clones in this sample may be carry-over from other donors' samples. Sequences were obtained from PBMCs. The rearrangement links TRBV10-3 to TRBJ1-2; unclear D gene. The DNA of the CDR3 is TGTGCCATCAGTGAGCGGTATGGCTACACCTTC. Translation gives CAISERYGYTF.